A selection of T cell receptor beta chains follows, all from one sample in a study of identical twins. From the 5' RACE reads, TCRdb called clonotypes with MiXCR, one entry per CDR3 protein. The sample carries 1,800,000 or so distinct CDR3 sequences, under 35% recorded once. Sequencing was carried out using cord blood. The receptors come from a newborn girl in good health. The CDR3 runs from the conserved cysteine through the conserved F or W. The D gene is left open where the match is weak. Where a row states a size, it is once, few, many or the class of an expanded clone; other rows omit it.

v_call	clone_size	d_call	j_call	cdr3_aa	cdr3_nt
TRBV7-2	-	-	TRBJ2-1	CASSFLTRSSYNEQFF	TGTGCCAGCAGTTTCCTGACTAGGAGCTCCTACAATGAGCAGTTCTTC
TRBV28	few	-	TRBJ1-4	CASSLGQELFF	TGTGCCAGCAGTTTAGGGCAGGAACTGTTTTTT
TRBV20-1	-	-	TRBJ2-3	CSPTVTDTQYF	TGCAGCCCGACCGTCACAGATACGCAGTATTTT
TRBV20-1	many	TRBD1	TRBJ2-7	CSAIDRGNEQYF	TGCAGTGCAATTGACAGGGGGAACGAGCAGTACTTC
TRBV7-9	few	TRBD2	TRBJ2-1	CASSDPTSGSYNEQFF	TGTGCCAGCAGCGACCCCACTAGCGGGTCCTACAATGAGCAGTTCTTC
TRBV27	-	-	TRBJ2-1	CASSITGLPFDEQFF	TGTGCCAGCAGTATAACGGGACTCCCCTTCGATGAGCAGTTCTTC
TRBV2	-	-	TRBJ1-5	CASSREIAAYSNQPQHF	TGTGCCAGCAGCCGGGAAATAGCCGCTTATAGCAATCAGCCCCAGCATTTT
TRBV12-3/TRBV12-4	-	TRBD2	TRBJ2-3	CASSLRPAGLGTDTQYF	TGTGCCAGCAGTCTTCGTCCAGCGGGATTAGGGACAGATACGCAGTATTTT
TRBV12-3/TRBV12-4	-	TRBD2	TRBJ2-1	CASSRRLAGGDYNEQFF	TGTGCCAGCAGTCGCCGACTAGCGGGGGGGGACTACAATGAGCAGTTCTTC
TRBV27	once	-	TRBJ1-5	CASSPELGGRRQPQHF	TGTGCCAGCAGCCCCGAGTTGGGGGGAAGGAGGCAGCCCCAGCATTTT
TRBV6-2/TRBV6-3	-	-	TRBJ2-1	CASRSGCNEQFF	TGTGCCAGCAGGTCGGGGTGCAATGAGCAGTTCTTC
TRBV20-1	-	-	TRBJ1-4	CSARFANEKLFF	TGCAGTGCTAGGTTTGCTAATGAAAAACTGTTTTTT
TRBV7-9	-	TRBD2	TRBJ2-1	CASSTRLGTSGGDEQFF	TGTGCCAGCAGCACACGCCTCGGGACTAGCGGGGGGGATGAGCAGTTCTTC
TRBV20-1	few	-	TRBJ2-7	CSARGNPYNEQYF	TGCAGTGCCAGGGGAAACCCTTACAATGAGCAGTACTTC
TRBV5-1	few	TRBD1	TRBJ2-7	CASSIDRVYEQYF	TGCGCCAGCAGCATAGACAGGGTTTACGAGCAGTACTTC
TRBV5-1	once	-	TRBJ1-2	CASSWTDRNYDYTF	TGCGCCAGCAGCTGGACAGACCGTAACTATGACTACACCTTC
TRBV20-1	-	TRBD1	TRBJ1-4	CSAKQGANEKLFF	TGCAGTGCGAAGCAGGGGGCTAATGAAAAACTGTTTTTT
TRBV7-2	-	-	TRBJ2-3	CASSLAYGGPSTDTQYF	TGTGCCAGCAGCTTAGCTTACGGGGGACCAAGCACAGATACGCAGTATTTT
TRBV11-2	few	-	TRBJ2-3	CASRSRIEGDTQYF	TGTGCCAGCCGATCCCGTATTGAGGGAGATACGCAGTATTTT
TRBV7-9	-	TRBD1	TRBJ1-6	CASSNPGGHNSPLHF	TGTGCCAGCAGCAACCCAGGGGGCCATAATTCACCCCTCCACTTT
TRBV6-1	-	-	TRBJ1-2	CASKAGRANYGYTF	TGTGCCAGTAAGGCAGGGCGGGCTAACTATGGCTACACCTTC
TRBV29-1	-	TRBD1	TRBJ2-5	CSGTGEQETQYF	TGCAGCGGTACAGGGGAGCAAGAGACCCAGTACTTC
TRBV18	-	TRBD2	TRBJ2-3	CASSPEGGRRTDTQYF	TGTGCCAGCTCACCGGAGGGCGGGAGAAGAACAGATACGCAGTATTTT
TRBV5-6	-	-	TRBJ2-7	CASSLAVPSSYDEQYF	TGTGCCAGCAGCTTGGCGGTTCCCAGCTCCTACGATGAGCAGTACTTC
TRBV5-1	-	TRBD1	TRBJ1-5	CASSLDYRGSNQPQHF	TGCGCCAGCAGCTTGGATTACAGGGGGAGCAATCAGCCCCAGCATTTT
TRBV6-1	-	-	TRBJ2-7	CASSEALWGYEQYF	TGTGCCAGCAGTGAAGCGTTATGGGGGTACGAGCAGTACTTC
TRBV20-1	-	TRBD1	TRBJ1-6	CSTTGGYRDSPLHF	TGCAGTACCACAGGGGGTTATAGGGATTCACCCCTCCACTTT
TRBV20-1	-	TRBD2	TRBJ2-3	CSSPPRIAGADTQYF	TGCTCCTCTCCCCCCAGGATAGCGGGGGCGGATACGCAGTATTTT
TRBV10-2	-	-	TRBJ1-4	CASQHNEKLFF	TGCGCCAGCCAACATAATGAAAAACTGTTTTTT
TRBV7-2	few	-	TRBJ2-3	CASSTGTGTSTDTQYF	TGTGCCAGCAGCACCGGAACCGGGACTAGCACAGATACGCAGTATTTT
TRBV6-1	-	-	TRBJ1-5	CASCLHNQPQHF	TGTGCCAGTTGTCTGCACAATCAGCCCCAGCATTTT
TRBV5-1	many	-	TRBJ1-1	CASSFTGMNTEAFF	TGTGCCAGCAGTTTTACAGGCATGAACACTGAAGCTTTCTTT
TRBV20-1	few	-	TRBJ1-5	CSATRGDQPQHF	TGCAGTGCTACGAGGGGAGACCAGCCCCAGCATTTT
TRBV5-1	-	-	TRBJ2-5	CASSIRDGQETQYF	TGCGCCAGCAGCATCCGGGACGGCCAAGAGACCCAGTACTTC
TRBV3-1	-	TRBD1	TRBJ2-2	CASSQPGQGWVRTGELFF	TGTGCCAGCAGCCAACCGGGACAGGGATGGGTTCGCACCGGGGAGCTGTTTTTT
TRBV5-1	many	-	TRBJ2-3	CASSLGTVSTDTQYF	TGTGCCAGCAGTTTGGGGACTGTTAGCACAGATACGCAGTATTTT
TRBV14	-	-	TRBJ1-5	CASSRRTFGAAPFNQPQHF	TGTGCCAGCAGCCGCAGAACTTTCGGGGCAGCCCCGTTCAATCAGCCCCAGCATTTT
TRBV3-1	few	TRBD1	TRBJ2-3	CASSQDWGQGTDTQYF	TGTGCCAGCAGCCAAGATTGGGGACAGGGCACAGATACGCAGTATTTT
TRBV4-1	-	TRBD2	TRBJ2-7	CASSQDPSGGAYNEQYF	TGCGCCAGCAGCCAAGATCCTAGCGGGGGGGCCTACAATGAGCAGTACTTC
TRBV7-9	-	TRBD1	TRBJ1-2	CASSPDRGNYGHTF	TGTGCCAGCAGCCCGGACAGGGGGAACTATGGCCACACCTTC
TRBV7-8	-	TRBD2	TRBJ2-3	CASSLSAGTSGSNTQYF	TGTGCCAGCAGCTTGAGCGCCGGGACTAGCGGGAGTAATACGCAGTATTTT
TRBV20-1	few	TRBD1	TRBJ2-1	CSASDRTGWDNEQFF	TGCAGTGCTAGCGATAGGACAGGGTGGGACAATGAGCAGTTCTTC
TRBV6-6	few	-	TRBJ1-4	CASSYRTTNEKLFF	TGTGCCAGCAGTTACCGCACAACTAATGAAAAACTGTTTTTT
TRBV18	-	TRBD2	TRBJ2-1	CASSPTAGVYNEQFF	TGTGCCAGCTCACCTACAGCGGGAGTCTACAATGAGCAGTTCTTC
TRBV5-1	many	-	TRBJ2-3	CASSLNSRLARTDTQYF	TGCGCCAGCAGCTTGAATTCGCGGCTAGCGCGCACAGATACGCAGTATTTT
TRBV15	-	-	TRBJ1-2	CATSRDPETFYGHTF	TGTGCCACCAGCAGAGATCCGGAAACTTTCTATGGCCACACCTTC
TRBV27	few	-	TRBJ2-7	CASSTGHYEQYF	TGTGCCAGCAGTACGGGACACTACGAGCAGTACTTC
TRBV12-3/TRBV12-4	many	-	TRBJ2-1	CASSPGNEQFF	TGTGCCAGCAGTCCCGGCAATGAGCAGTTCTTC
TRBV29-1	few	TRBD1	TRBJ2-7	CSVTLGQGAYEQYF	TGCAGCGTTACCCTGGGACAGGGGGCCTACGAGCAGTACTTC
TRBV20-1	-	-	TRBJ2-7	CSARGEASYEQYF	TGCAGTGCTAGAGGGGAAGCGTCCTACGAGCAGTACTTC
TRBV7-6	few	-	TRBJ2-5	CASSPGMGSRFNEQYF	TGTGCCAGCAGCCCCGGCATGGGGTCCCGATTCAATGAGCAGTACTTC
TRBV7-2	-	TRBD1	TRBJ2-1	CASSPLRDRGNEHFF	TGTGCCAGCAGCCCACTTCGGGACAGGGGCAATGAGCACTTCTTC
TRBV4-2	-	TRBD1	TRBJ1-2	CASSQSGTGLFYGYTF	TGTGCCAGCAGCCAAAGTGGGACAGGGCTTTTCTATGGCTACACCTTC